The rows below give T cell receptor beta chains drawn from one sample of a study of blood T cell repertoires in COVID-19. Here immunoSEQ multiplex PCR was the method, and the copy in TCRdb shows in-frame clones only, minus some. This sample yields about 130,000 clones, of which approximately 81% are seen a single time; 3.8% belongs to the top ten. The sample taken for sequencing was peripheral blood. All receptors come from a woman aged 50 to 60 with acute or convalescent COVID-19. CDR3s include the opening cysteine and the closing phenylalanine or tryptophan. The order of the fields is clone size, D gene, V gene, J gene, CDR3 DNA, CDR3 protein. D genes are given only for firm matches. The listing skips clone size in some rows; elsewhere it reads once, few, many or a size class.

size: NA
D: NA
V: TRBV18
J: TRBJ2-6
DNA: TGTGCCAGCTCACGGGGGGTTGGGCCCTCTGGGGCCAACGTCCTGACTTTC
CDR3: CASSRGVGPSGANVLTF

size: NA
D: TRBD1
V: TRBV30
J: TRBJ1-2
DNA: TGTGCCTCCCCCCGCCCACAGGGGAGCGGCTATGGCTACACCTTC
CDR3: CASPRPQGSGYGYTF

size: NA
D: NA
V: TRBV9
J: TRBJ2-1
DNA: TGTGCCAGCAGCGAGAGGAGCTCCTACAATGAGCAGTTCTTC
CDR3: CASSERSSYNEQFF

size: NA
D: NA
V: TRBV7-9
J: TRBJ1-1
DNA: TGTGCCAGCAGCTTAATGACAGAACGTGACACTGAAGCTTTCTTT
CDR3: CASSLMTERDTEAFF

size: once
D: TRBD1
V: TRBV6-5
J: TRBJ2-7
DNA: TGTGCCAGCACCCTAGGGGGCACCTCCTACGAGCAGTACTTC
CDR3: CASTLGGTSYEQYF

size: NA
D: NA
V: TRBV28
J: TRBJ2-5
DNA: TGTGCCAGCAGTTTACGGGGGTTTGGCGGCCCCCAAGAGACCCAGTACTTC
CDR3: CASSLRGFGGPQETQYF

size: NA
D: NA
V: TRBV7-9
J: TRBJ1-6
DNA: TGTGCCAGCAGCTTGGACAGCTATAATTCACCCCTCCACTTT
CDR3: CASSLDSYNSPLHF

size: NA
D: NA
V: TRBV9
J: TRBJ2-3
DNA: TGTGCCAGCAGCGTAGGGCGGGCTAGCACAGATACGCAGTATTTT
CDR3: CASSVGRASTDTQYF

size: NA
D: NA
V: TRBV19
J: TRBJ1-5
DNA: TGTGCCAGTAGTCTCTCAGGAGGTAGCAATCAGCCCCAGCATTTT
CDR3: CASSLSGGSNQPQHF

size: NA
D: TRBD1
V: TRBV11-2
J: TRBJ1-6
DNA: TGTGCCAGCAGCTTAGAGGGACAGGGAACGTTGCCCCTCCACTTT
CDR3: CASSLEGQGTLPLHF

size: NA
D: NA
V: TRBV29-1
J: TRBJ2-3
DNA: TGCAGCGTTGAAATTCGGGAACTAGTGGTTGGAGTTGTACGAGATACGCAGTATTTT
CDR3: CSVEIRELVVGVVRDTQYF

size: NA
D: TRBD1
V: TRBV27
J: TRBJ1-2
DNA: TGTGCCAGCAGTCCAGAGGACAGGGGCGGCTACACCTTC
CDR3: CASSPEDRGGYTF

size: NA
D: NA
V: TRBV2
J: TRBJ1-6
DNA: TGTGCCAGCAGGGCTACTGGGCCGAGCTCACCCCTCCACTTT
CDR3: CASRATGPSSPLHF

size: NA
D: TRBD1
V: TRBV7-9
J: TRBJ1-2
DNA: TGTGCCAGCAGCCACTCCCAGTACGGGACAGGTTTCTCCTTC
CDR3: CASSHSQYGTGFSF

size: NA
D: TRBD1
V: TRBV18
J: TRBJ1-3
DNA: TGTGCCAGCTCAACAGGGGCCTCGGGTTCTGGAAACACCATATATTTT
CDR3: CASSTGASGSGNTIYF

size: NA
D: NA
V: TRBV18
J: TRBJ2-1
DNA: TGTGCCAGCTCACTGGTCGAGTTTTATGAGCAGTTCTTC
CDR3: CASSLVEFYEQFF

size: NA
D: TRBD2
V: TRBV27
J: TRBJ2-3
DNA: TGTGCCAGCAGTTTCCTAGCGGCTAGCACAGATACGCAGTATTTT
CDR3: CASSFLAASTDTQYF

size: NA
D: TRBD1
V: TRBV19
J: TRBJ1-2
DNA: TGTGCCAGTAGTCCAACAGGGGGTTATGGCTACACCTTC
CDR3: CASSPTGGYGYTF

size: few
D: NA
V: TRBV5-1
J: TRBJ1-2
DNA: TGCGCCAGCAGCTTGGTTTCGCAGGCCTATGGCTACACCTTC
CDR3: CASSLVSQAYGYTF

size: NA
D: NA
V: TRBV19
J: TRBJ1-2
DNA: TGTGCCAGTAGTATTCTTAGCCGACAGGTTGAGAACTATGGCTACACCTTC
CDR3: CASSILSRQVENYGYTF

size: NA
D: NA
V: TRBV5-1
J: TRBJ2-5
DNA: TGCGCCAGCAAGTCGGCTGCCCAGGGTGAGACCCAGTACTTC
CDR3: CASKSAAQGETQYF

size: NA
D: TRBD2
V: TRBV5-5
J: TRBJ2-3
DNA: TGTGCAACGGGCGGGGGAAGCACAGATACGCAGTATTTT
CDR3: CATGGGSTDTQYF

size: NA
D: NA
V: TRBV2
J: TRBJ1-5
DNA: TGTGCCAGCAAAGGGCAGGGCGTAGGTCAGCCCCAGCATTTT
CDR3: CASKGQGVGQPQHF

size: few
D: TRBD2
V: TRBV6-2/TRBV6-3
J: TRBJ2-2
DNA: TGTGCCAGCAGTTCATCTTATTCGGGACTAGCGGGAACGAACACCGGGGAGCTGTTTTTT
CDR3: CASSSSYSGLAGTNTGELFF

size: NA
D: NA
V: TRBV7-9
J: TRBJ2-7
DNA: TGTGCCAGCAGCGACGTGGAGGGGGCCCAGAAGCAGTACTTC
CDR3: CASSDVEGAQKQYF

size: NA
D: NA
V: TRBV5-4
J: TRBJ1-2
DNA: TGTGCCAGCAGGGGCGGGAAGGCCTATGGCTACACCTTC
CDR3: CASRGGKAYGYTF

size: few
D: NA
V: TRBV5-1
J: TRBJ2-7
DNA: TGCGCCAGCAGCTTGGGTACAGGTGGTGTCAACGAGCAGTACTTC
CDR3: CASSLGTGGVNEQYF

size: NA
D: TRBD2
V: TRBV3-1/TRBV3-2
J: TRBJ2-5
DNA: TGTGCCAGCAGCCAAGGGACTAGCGTAGAAGAGACCCAGTACTTC
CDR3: CASSQGTSVEETQYF

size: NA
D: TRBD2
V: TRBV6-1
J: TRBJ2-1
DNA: TGTGCCAGCGCTTTAGCGGGAGGGAACAATGAGCAGTTCTTC
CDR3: CASALAGGNNEQFF

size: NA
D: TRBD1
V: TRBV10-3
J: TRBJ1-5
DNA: TGTGCCATCAGTGAAGGAGGACAGGAGAATCAGCCCCAGCATTTT
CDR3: CAISEGGQENQPQHF

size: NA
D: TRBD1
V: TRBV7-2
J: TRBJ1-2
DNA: TGTGCCAGCAGCTTTGAACAGGGGAATTCCTTGAACTATGGCTACACCTTC
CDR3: CASSFEQGNSLNYGYTF

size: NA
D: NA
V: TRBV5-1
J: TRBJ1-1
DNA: TGCGCCAGCAGCTTGGGACAGAGGAACACTGAAGCTTTCTTT
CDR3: CASSLGQRNTEAFF

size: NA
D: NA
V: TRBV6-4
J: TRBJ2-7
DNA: TGTGCCAGCAGTGAAGGGAGTAATTCCTACGAGCAGTACTTC
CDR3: CASSEGSNSYEQYF

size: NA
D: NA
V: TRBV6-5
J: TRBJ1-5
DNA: TGTGCCAGCAGGGTGCACGCTAATAGCAATCAGCCCCAGCATTTT
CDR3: CASRVHANSNQPQHF

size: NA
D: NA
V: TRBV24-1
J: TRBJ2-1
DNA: TGTGCCACCAGTGATCCTAAACGATCCAATGAGCAGTTCTTC
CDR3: CATSDPKRSNEQFF

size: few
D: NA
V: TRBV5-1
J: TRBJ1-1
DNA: TGCGCCAGCAGCTTGGAGGGGAACGTGAACACTGAAGCTTTCTTT
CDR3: CASSLEGNVNTEAFF

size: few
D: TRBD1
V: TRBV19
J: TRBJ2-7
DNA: TGTGCCAGTAGCAACACCGGGACAGGTTCCGAGCAGTACTTC
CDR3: CASSNTGTGSEQYF

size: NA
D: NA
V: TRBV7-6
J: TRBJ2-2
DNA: TGTGCCAGCCGGACACCTTGGGGCGCCGGGGAGCTGTTTTTT
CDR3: CASRTPWGAGELFF

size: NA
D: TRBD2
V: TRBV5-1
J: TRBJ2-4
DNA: TGCGCCAGCAGCTTACGTAGCGGGAGTGCCAAAAACATTCAGTACTTC
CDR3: CASSLRSGSAKNIQYF

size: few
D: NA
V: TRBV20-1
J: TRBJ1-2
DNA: TGCAGTGCCAGTCCCGCAGACTCCTCTAACTATGGCTACACCTTC
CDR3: CSASPADSSNYGYTF

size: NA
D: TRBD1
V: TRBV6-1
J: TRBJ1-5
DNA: TGTGCCAGCAGTGAAAGGAGTGGACAGGGTGATCAGCCCCAGCATTTT
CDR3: CASSERSGQGDQPQHF

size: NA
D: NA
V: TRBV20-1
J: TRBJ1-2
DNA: TGCAGTGCCAACCTCGGGGGCTACACCTTC
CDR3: CSANLGGYTF

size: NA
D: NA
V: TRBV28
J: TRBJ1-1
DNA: TGTGCCAGCAGTCCTTCCGGGGGGATTTCGAACACTGAAGCTTTCTTT
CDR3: CASSPSGGISNTEAFF

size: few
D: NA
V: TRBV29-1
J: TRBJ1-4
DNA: TGCAGCGTTAAAACAGCCACAACTAATGAAAAACTGTTTTTT
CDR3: CSVKTATTNEKLFF

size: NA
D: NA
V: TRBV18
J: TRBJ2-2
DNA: TGTGCCAGCTCACTCGGGCAGGGGACCACCGGGGAGCTGTTTTTT
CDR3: CASSLGQGTTGELFF

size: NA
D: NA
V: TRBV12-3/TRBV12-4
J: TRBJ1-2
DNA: TGTGCCAGCAGCCCGCGGGGCCCGTGGGGCTACACCTTC
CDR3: CASSPRGPWGYTF

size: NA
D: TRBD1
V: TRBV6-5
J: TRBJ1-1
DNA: TGTGCCAGCAGTTACTCGAATAAGGGGGCGTGGGTCGCTTTCTTT
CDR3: CASSYSNKGAWVAFF

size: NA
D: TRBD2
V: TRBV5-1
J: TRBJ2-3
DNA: TGCGCCAGCAGCTTTAGCGGGGGGGCAGGAGATACGCAGTATTTT
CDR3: CASSFSGGAGDTQYF

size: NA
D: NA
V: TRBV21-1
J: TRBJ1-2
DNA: TGTGCCAGCAGCAAAGCAGGGGATAACTATGGCTACACCTTC
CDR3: CASSKAGDNYGYTF

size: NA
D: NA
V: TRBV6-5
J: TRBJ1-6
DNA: TGTGCCAGCAGCCCGGACAGAAACTATAATTCACCCCTCCACTTT
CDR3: CASSPDRNYNSPLHF

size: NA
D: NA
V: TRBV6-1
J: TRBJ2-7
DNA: TGTGCCAGCAGTGAAATGCCAGGGGAGGGCTACGAGCAGTACTTC
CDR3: CASSEMPGEGYEQYF

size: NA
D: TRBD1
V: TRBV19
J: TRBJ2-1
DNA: TGTGCCAGTAGTATAGCCGGGACAGGGGGCCGCTACAATGAGCAGTTCTTC
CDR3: CASSIAGTGGRYNEQFF

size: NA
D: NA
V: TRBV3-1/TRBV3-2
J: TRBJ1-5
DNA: TGTGCCAGCAGCCAAGATACTGGGGCAGGGAATCAGCCCCAGCATTTT
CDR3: CASSQDTGAGNQPQHF

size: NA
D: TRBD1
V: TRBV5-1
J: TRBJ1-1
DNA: TGCGCCAGCAGCCCAGGACAGGGGGCGATGAACACTGAAGCTTTCTTT
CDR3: CASSPGQGAMNTEAFF

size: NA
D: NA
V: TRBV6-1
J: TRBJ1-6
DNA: TGTGCCAGCAGTGAAATACAGGGCGATTCACCCCTCCACTTT
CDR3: CASSEIQGDSPLHF

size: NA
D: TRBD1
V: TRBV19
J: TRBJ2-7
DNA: TGTGCCACCAAAGATGGGCAGGGGGCCTACGAGCAGTACTTC
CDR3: CATKDGQGAYEQYF

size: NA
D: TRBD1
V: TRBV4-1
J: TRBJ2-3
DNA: TGCGCCAGCAGTACCCGGGACAGGGGCCCAGATACGCAGTATTTT
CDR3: CASSTRDRGPDTQYF

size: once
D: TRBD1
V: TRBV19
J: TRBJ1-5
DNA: TGTGCCAGTAGTATAAGGGACAGGGGTCAGCCCCAGCATTTT
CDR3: CASSIRDRGQPQHF